The rows below give T cell receptor beta chains drawn from one sample of a study of T cell repertoires in cytomegalovirus infection. TCRdb re-called the reads with MiXCR, one entry per CDR3 protein. The table shows about 76,000 distinct CDR3 sequences, with more than 3% occurring only once. Sequencing used PBMCs. Receptors were obtained from a human donor in good health (CMV status not recorded). Some clones in this sample may be carry-over from other donors' samples. The CDR3 runs from the conserved cysteine through the conserved F or W. The D gene is left open where the match is weak. The size entry gives once, few, many, or a class for an expanded clone.

clone_size j_call v_call d_call cdr3_nt cdr3_aa
many TRBJ2-3 TRBV12-3/TRBV12-4 . TGTGCCAGCAGCCAGTCGGGCACAGATACGCAGTATTTT CASSQSGTDTQYF
many TRBJ1-4 TRBV11-2 TRBD1 TGTGCCAGCAGCTTATCCAGGGGGAGAAATGAAAAACTGTTTTTT CASSLSRGRNEKLFF
many TRBJ1-5 TRBV7-2 . TGTGCCAGCAGCTTAAGGACGCAAAGCAATCAGCCCCAGCATTTT CASSLRTQSNQPQHF
many TRBJ1-6 TRBV7-2 . TGTGCCAGCAGCACTGGAAATTCACCCCTCCACTTT CASSTGNSPLHF
many TRBJ2-2 TRBV7-3 TRBD1 TGTGCCAGCAGCTTAGACAGGGGGCCCGGGGAGCTGTTTTTT CASSLDRGPGELFF
many TRBJ1-5 TRBV19 TRBD1 TGTGCCAGTAGTTCCACCGGGACAGGGGTTGGTCAGCCCCAGCATTTT CASSSTGTGVGQPQHF
many TRBJ2-1 TRBV11-3 . TGTGCCAGCAGCTTCCGACTAGAGGCCTACAATGAGCAGTTCTTC CASSFRLEAYNEQFF
many TRBJ2-1 TRBV2 TRBD1 TGTGCCAGCAGTTCCAGACAGGGAATGGAGCAGTTCTTC CASSSRQGMEQFF
many TRBJ2-7 TRBV4-2 TRBD2 TGTGCCAGCAGCCAAGATGGTCGCGGGGGGTACGAGCAGTACTTC CASSQDGRGGYEQYF
many TRBJ1-1 TRBV25-1 TRBD1 TGTGCCAGCAGTGACCCCGGGACAGGGTTGTTGGAAGCTTTCTTT CASSDPGTGLLEAFF